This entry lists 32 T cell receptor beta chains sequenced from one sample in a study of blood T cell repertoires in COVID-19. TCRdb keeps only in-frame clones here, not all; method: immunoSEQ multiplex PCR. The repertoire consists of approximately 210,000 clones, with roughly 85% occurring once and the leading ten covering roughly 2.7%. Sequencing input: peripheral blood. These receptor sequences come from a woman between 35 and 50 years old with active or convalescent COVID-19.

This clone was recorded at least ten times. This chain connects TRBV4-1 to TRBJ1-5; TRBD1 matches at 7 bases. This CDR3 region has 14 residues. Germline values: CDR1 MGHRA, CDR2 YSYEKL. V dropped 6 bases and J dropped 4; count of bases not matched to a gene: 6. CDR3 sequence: CASRETGPNQPQHF. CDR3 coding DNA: TGCGCCAGCAGGGAGACAGGGCCTAATCAGCCCCAGCATTTT.

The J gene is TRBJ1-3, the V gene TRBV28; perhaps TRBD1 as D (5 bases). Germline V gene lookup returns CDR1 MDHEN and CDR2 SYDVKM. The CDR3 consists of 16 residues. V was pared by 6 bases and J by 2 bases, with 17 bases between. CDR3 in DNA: TGTGCCAGCAGCTCATCTGGCTGGACAACTGGAAACACCATATATTTT. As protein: CASSSSGWTTGNTIYF.

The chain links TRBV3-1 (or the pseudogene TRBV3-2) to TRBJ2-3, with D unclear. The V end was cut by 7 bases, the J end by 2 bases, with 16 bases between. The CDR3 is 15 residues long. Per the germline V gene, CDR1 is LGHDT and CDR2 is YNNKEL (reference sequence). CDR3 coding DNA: TGTGCCAGCACCGGGTCTCTAGAACCCACAGATACGCAGTATTTT. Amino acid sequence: CASTGSLEPTDTQYF.

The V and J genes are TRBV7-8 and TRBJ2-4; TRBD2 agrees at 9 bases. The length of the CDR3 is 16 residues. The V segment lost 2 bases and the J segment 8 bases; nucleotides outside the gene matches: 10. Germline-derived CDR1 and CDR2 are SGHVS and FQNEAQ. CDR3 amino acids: CASSLLVAGVVDIQYF. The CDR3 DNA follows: TGTGCCAGCAGCTTATTGGTAGCGGGAGTGGTTGACATTCAGTACTTC.

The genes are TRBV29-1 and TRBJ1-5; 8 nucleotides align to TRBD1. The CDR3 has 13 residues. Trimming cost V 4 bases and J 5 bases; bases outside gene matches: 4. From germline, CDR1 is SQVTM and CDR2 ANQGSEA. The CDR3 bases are TGCAGCGTTGGGGCAGGGGGCGATCAGCCCCAGCATTTT. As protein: CSVGAGGDQPQHF. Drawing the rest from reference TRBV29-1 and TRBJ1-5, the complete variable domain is SAVISQKPSRDICQRGTSLTIQCQVDSQVTMMFWYRQQPGQSLTLIATANQGSEATYESGFVIDKFPISRPNLTFSTLTVSNMSPEDSSIYLCSVGAGGDQPQHFGDGTRLSIL.

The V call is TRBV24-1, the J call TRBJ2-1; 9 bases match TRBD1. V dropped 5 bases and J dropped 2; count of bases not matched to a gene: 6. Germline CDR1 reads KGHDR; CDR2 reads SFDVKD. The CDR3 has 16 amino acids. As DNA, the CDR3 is TGTGCCACCAGTGGAATGGGGACAGGGACCTACAATGAGCAGTTCTTC. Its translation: CATSGMGTGTYNEQFF.

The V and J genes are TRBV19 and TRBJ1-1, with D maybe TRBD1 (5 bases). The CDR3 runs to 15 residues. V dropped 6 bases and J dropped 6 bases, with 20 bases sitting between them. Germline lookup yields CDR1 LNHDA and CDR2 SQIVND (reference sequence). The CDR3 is CASRANSGGRAEAFF. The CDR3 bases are TGTGCCAGTAGGGCTAATTCGGGGGGACGGGCTGAAGCTTTCTTT.

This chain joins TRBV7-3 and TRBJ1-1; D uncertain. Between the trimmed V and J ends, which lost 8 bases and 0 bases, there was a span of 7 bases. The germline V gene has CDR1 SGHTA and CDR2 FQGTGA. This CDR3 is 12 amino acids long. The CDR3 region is CASGEVNTEAFF. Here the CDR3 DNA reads TGTGCCAGCGGGGAGGTGAACACTGAAGCTTTCTTT.

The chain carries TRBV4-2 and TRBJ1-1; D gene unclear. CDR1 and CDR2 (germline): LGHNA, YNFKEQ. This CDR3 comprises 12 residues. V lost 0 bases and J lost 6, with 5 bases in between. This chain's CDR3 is CASSQDPSEAFF. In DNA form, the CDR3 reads TGTGCCAGCAGCCAAGATCCATCTGAAGCTTTCTTT.

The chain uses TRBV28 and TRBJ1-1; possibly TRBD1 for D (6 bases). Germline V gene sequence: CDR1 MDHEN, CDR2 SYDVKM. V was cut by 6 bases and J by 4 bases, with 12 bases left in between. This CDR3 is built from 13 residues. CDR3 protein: CASSIQGITEAFF. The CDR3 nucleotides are TGTGCCAGCAGCATACAGGGTATCACTGAAGCTTTCTTT.

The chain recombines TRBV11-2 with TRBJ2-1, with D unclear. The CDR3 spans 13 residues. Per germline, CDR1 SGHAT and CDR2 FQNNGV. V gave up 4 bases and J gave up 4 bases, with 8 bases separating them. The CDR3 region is CASSSEAYNEQFF. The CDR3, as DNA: TGTGCCAGCAGCTCAGAGGCATACAATGAGCAGTTCTTC.

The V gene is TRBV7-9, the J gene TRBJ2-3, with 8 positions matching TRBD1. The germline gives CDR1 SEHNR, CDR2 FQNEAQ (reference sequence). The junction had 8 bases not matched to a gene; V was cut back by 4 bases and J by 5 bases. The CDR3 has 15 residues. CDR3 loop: CASSSLTGELDTQYF. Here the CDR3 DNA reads TGTGCCAGCAGCTCCCTGACAGGGGAGCTAGATACGCAGTATTTT.

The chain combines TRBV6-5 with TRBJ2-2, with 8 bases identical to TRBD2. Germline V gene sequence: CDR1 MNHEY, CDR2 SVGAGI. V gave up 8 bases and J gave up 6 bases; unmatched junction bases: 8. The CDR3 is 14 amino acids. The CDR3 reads CASGRGGLAGELFF. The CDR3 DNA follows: TGTGCCAGCGGACGGGGGGGGCTGGCCGGGGAGCTGTTTTTT.

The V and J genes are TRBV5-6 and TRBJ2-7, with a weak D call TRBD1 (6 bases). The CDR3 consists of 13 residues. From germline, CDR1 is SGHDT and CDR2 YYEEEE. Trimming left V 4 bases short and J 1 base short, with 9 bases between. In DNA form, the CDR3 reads TGTGCCAGCAGCCACAGGGATTCCTACGAGCAGTACTTC. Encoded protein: CASSHRDSYEQYF.

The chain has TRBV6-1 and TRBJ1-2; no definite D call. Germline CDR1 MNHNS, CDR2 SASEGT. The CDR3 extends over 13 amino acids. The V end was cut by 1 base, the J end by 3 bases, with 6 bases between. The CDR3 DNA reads TGTGCCAGCAGTGAAGGGGAGCACTATGGCTACACCTTC. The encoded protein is CASSEGEHYGYTF.

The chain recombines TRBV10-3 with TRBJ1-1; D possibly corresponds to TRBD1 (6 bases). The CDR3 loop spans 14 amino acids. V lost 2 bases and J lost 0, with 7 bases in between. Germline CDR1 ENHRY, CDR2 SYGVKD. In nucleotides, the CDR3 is TGTGCCATCAGTGAGGGGGGCTTGAACACTGAAGCTTTCTTT. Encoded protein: CAISEGGLNTEAFF.

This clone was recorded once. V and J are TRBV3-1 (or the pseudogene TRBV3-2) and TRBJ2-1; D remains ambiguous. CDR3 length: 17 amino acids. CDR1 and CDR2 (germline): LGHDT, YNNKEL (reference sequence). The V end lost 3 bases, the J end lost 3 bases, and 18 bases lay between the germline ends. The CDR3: CASSQESRLRIYNEQFF. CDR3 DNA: TGTGCCAGCAGCCAGGAGTCCCGGTTGCGCATCTACAATGAGCAGTTCTTC.

The DNA for the CDR3 is TGTGCCAGCAGCTTAGGGCAGGGAAACATTCAGTACTTC. Translating gives CASSLGQGNIQYF. The rearrangement links TRBV11-2 to TRBJ2-4, with D possibly matching TRBD1 (5 bases). The CDR3 runs to 13 residues. Germline assignment: CDR1 SGHAT and CDR2 FQNNGV. The V end was cut by 1 base, the J end by 6 bases, with 7 bases between.

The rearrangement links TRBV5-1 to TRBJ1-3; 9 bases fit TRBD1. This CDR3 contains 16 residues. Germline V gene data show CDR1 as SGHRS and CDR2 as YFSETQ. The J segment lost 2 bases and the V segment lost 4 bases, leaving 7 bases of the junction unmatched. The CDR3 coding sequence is TGCGCCAGCAGCCTCGGGACAGGGAACCCTGGAAACACCATATATTTT. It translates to CASSLGTGNPGNTIYF.

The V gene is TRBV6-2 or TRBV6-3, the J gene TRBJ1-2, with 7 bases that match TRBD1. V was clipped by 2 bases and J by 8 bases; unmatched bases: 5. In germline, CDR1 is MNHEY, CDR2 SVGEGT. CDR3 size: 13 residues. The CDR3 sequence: CASSYAGTAGYTF. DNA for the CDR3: TGTGCCAGCAGTTACGCCGGGACAGCCGGCTACACCTTC.

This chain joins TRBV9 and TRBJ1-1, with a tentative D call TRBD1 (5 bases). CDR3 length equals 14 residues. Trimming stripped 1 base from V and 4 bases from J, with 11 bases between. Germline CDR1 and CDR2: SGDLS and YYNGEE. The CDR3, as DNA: TGTGCCAGCAGCGTACGGCCGGGGGGCACTGAAGCTTTCTTT. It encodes CASSVRPGGTEAFF.

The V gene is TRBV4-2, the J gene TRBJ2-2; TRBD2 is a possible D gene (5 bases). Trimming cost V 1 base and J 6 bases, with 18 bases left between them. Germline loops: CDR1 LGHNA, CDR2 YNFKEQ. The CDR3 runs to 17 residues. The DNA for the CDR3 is TGTGCCAGCAGCCAAGCTTTCGGGGATGGCGCCGCCGGGGAGCTGTTTTTT. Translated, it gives CASSQAFGDGAAGELFF.

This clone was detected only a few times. The CDR3 reads CASSQEGQGNYNEQFF. CDR3 coding DNA: TGTGCCAGCAGCCAAGAGGGGCAGGGAAACTACAATGAGCAGTTCTTC. This chain uses TRBV3-1 (or the pseudogene TRBV3-2) with TRBJ2-1, with D possibly TRBD1 on 5 matching bases. Germline V gene lookup returns CDR1 LGHDT and CDR2 YNNKEL (reference sequence). CDR3 length: 16 residues. V was pared by 0 bases and J by 3 bases, with 12 bases between.

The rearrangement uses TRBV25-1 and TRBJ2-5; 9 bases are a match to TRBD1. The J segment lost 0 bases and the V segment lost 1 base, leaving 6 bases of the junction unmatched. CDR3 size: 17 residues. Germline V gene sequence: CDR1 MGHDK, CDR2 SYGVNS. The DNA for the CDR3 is TGTGCCAGCAGTGAATCTCGGGACAGGGAGTACCAAGAGACCCAGTACTTC. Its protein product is CASSESRDREYQETQYF.

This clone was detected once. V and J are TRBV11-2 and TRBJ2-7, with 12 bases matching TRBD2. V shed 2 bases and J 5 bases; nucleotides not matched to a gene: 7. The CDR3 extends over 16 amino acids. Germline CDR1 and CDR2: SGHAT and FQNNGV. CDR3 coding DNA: TGTGCCAGCAGCTTAAGGAGACTAGCGGGAGAACACGAGCAGTACTTC. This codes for CASSLRRLAGEHEQYF.

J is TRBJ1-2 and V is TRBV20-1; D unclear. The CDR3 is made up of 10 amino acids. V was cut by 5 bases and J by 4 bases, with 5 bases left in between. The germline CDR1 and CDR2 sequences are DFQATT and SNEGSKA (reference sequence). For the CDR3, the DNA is TGCAGTGCTCCGCGCTATGGCTACACCTTC. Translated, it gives CSAPRYGYTF.

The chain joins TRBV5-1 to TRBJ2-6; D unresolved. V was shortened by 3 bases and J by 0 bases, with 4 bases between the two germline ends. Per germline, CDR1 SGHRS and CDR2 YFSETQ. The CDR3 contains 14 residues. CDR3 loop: CASSSGSGANVLTF. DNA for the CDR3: TGCGCCAGCAGCTCGGGCTCTGGGGCCAACGTCCTGACTTTC.

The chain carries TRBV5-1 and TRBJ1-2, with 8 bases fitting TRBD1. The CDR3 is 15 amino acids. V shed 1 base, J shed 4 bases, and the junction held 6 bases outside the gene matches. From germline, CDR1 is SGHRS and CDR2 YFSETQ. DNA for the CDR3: TGCGCCAGCAGCTTGAGCCCACAGGGGGGCTATGGCTACACCTTC. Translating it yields CASSLSPQGGYGYTF.

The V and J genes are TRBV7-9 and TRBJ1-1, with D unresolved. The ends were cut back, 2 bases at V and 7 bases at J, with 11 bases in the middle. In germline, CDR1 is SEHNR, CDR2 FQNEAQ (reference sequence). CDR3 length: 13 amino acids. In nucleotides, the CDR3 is TGTGCCAGCAGCTTAATGGCGGGTTTTGAAGCTTTCTTT. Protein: CASSLMAGFEAFF. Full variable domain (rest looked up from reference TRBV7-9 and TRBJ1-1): DTGVSQNPRHKITKRGQNVTFRCDPISEHNRLYWYRQTLGQGPEFLTYFQNEAQLEKSRLLSDRFSAERPKGSFSTLEIQRTEQGDSAMYLCASSLMAGFEAFFGQGTRLTVV.

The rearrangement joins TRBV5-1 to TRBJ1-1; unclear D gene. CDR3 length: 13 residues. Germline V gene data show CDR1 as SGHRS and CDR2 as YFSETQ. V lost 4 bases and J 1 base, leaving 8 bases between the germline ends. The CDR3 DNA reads TGCGCCAGCAGCACGACACCGAACACTGAAGCTTTCTTT. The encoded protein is CASSTTPNTEAFF. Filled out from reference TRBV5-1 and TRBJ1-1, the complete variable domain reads KAGVTQTPRYLIKTRGQQVTLSCSPISGHRSVSWYQQTPGQGLQFLFEYFSETQRNKGNFPGRFSGRQFSNSRSEMNVSTLELGDSALYLCASSTTPNTEAFFGQGTRLTVV.

CDR3: CASSLGQASNQPQHF. DNA of the CDR3: TGTGCCAGCTCACTAGGACAGGCAAGCAATCAGCCCCAGCATTTT. V and J are TRBV18 and TRBJ1-5; TRBD1 aligns across 7 bases. CDR1 is KGHSH, CDR2 LQKENI, per germline. The ends lost 4 bases at V and 1 base at J; junction bases unmatched: 4. This CDR3 spans 15 amino acids.

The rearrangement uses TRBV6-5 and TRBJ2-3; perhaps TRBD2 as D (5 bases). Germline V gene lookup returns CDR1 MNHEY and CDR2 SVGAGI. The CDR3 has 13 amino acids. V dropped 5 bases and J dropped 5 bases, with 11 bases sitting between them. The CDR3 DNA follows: TGTGCCAGCAGTCGGGATGGGATAGATACGCAGTATTTT. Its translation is CASSRDGIDTQYF.